The 7 T cell receptor beta chains listed next were all sequenced from one sample in a study of T cells in Graves' hyperthyroidism and ophthalmopathy. Researchers amplified the TCR beta CDR3 regions from RNA transcripts. Researchers ran a first-round RT-PCR on the TCR CDR3 using the HTBI primer set. TCRdb analysed the multiplex PCR reads with MiXCR anew, one entry per CDR3 protein. The table has hundreds of thousands of distinct CDR3 sequences, about 20% seen once. The sequenced sample was blood. All receptors derive from a man aged 40-50 years with Graves' ophthalmopathy.

This clonotype was picked up many times. This sequence joins TRBV12-3 or TRBV12-4 and TRBJ1-2; 10 bases are a match to TRBD1. This CDR3 is built from 14 residues. The trim removed 5 bases at V and 8 bases at J, leaving 8 bases unmatched. The CDR3 here is CASSPPGTGAGYTF. The CDR3 nucleotides are TGTGCCAGCAGTCCCCCCGGGACAGGGGCGGGCTACACCTTC.

This clonotype was detected only a few times. The chain has TRBV20-1 and TRBJ2-3; TRBD1 agrees at 7 bases. The CDR3 is made up of 12 amino acids. The V and J ends lost 7 bases and 6 bases, in that order; junction bases with no gene match: 7. Per the germline V gene, CDR1 is DFQATT and CDR2 is SNEGSKA (reference sequence). CDR3 in amino acids: CSVNRGADTQYF. CDR3 nucleotides: TGCAGTGTGAACAGGGGCGCGGATACGCAGTATTTT.

This clonotype was counted a few times. The chain couples TRBV5-1 to TRBJ2-7; D is perhaps TRBD1 (6 bases). The CDR3 consists of 16 residues. Germline CDR1 SGHRS, CDR2 YFSETQ. V dropped 3 bases and J dropped 1 base, with 17 bases sitting between them. The DNA of the CDR3 is TGCGCCAGCAGCTCCCGACGACAGGAAATTTCCTACGAGCAGTACTTC. It translates to CASSSRRQEISYEQYF.

This clonotype has just a few counts. The CDR3 DNA reads TGTGCCAGCAGCCCGGGGACAGGAGTTAATCAGCCCCAGCATTTT. This encodes CASSPGTGVNQPQHF. The rearrangement joins TRBV7-2 to TRBJ1-5; 8 bases fit TRBD1. V lost 5 bases to trimming and J lost 4 bases; unmatched junction nucleotides: 7. Germline assignment: CDR1 SGHTA and CDR2 FQGNSA. The CDR3 has 15 residues.

This clonotype was counted many times. The chain is built from TRBV7-6 and TRBJ2-2; maybe TRBD2 (5 bases). V was pared by 5 bases and J by 7 bases, with 14 bases between. The CDR3 runs to 14 residues. Germline CDR1 reads SGHVS; CDR2 reads FNYEAQ. The CDR3 protein is CASSTRRGVGELFF. The CDR3, as DNA: TGTGCCAGCAGCACCCGCCGGGGAGTCGGGGAGCTGTTTTTT.

This clonotype showed up just a few times. The V and J genes are TRBV11-2 and TRBJ2-6; 9 bases align to TRBD1. Germline CDR1 is SGHAT and CDR2 is FQNNGV. The V segment lost 1 base and the J segment 4 bases; nucleotides outside the gene matches: 5. The CDR3 consists of 17 residues. The CDR3 region is CASSLGYRGLGANVLTF. The CDR3 nucleotides read TGTGCCAGCAGCTTAGGGTACAGGGGGCTAGGGGCCAACGTCCTGACTTTC.

This clonotype showed up just a few times. This sequence joins TRBV28 and TRBJ2-7; D is possibly TRBD1 or TRBD2 (6 bases each). Trimming removed 6 bases from V and 1 base from J, with 16 bases in between. This CDR3 spans 15 amino acids. CDR1 and CDR2 from the germline V gene are MDHEN and SYDVKM. CDR3 protein: CASSRTGSGSYEQYF. The CDR3 nucleotides are TGTGCCAGCAGCCGCACAGGGAGCGGGTCCTACGAGCAGTACTTC.